A single sample gave rise to the 7 T cell receptor beta chains below, sequenced in a study of a mutant IDH1 vaccine in newly diagnosed glioma. Regarding time point: baseline, week 1 (first vaccination visit). Treatment in this sample: pre-vaccination baseline after standard-of-care therapy. TCRdb's copy holds only in-frame clones and misses some; the assay was immunoSEQ multiplex PCR. This table holds about 66,000 clones, roughly 85% found once. Specimen: PBMCs, collected from a glioma patient treated with radiotherapy, temozolomide or both. These receptors were collected from a man between 25 and 39 years old with glioma.

The rearrangement joins TRBV7-9 to TRBJ2-3; the D is unclear. The length of the CDR3 is 14 residues. V gave up 4 bases and J gave up 4 bases, with 12 bases separating them. The V gene's germline CDR1 is SEHNR and CDR2 FQNEAQ (reference sequence). CDR3 in DNA: TGTGCCAGCAGCTCTTCCCAACGGGCAGATACGCAGTATTTT. It encodes CASSSSQRADTQYF.

This chain uses TRBV27 with TRBJ1-1; D may be TRBD1 (5 bases). V lost 5 bases and J lost 0, with 16 bases in between. Per the germline V gene, CDR1 is MNHEY and CDR2 is SMNVEV (reference sequence). The CDR3 totals 16 residues. DNA of the CDR3: TGTGCCAGCAGTCTGAGACAGATGACAATGAACACTGAAGCTTTCTTT. Translation gives CASSLRQMTMNTEAFF.

This clone was found a few times. The gene calls are TRBV19 and TRBJ2-3; TRBD2 aligns across 15 bases. Germline trimming cut 3 bases from V and 2 bases from J; bases unmatched to any gene: 3. The CDR3 is made up of 17 amino acids. Germline V gene data show CDR1 as LNHDA and CDR2 as SQIVND (reference sequence). The CDR3 DNA follows: TGTGCCAGTAGTATCCGGACTAGCGGGGGGGCCACAGATACGCAGTATTTT. Translation: CASSIRTSGGATDTQYF.

The chain carries TRBV11-3 and TRBJ2-1; 7 bases agree with TRBD2. CDR3 size: 13 residues. The J segment lost 5 bases and the V segment lost 2 bases, leaving 0 bases of the junction unmatched. The germline gives CDR1 SGHNT, CDR2 YENEEA. In nucleotides, the CDR3 is TGTGCCAGCAGCTTACGGGGGGACAATGAGCAGTTCTTC. It translates to CASSLRGDNEQFF.

This chain connects TRBV4-1 to TRBJ2-7, with 7 bases that match TRBD1. Germline loops: CDR1 MGHRA, CDR2 YSYEKL. This CDR3 comprises 15 residues. The trim removed 0 bases at V and 4 bases at J, leaving 6 bases unmatched. The CDR3 loop is CASSQDEGAVYEQYF. The DNA of the CDR3 is TGCGCCAGCAGCCAAGATGAGGGGGCGGTGTACGAGCAGTACTTC.

J is TRBJ2-3 and V is TRBV7-9; 7 bases line up with TRBD2. Germline V gene data show CDR1 as SEHNR and CDR2 as FQNEAQ (reference sequence). With V trimmed by 6 bases and J by 3 bases, 6 bases remained unmatched. This CDR3 has 14 residues. CDR3 in DNA: TGTGCCAGCAGGGGAGCGGGGTTTACAGATACGCAGTATTTT. Its protein is CASRGAGFTDTQYF.

This chain connects TRBV19 to TRBJ2-7, with 9 nucleotides matching TRBD1. V trimming: 6 bases; J trimming: 3 bases; junction bases outside the gene matches: 6. Germline-derived CDR1 and CDR2 are LNHDA and SQIVND (reference sequence). The length of the CDR3 is 14 residues. This CDR3 is CASSRTGGFYEQYF. The CDR3 nucleotides read TGTGCCAGTAGCCGTACAGGGGGCTTCTACGAGCAGTACTTC.